A selection of T cell receptor beta chains follows, all from one sample in a study of graft-versus-host responses after intestinal transplantation. Produced via immunoSEQ multiplex PCR; TCRdb's table is partial and in-frame only. Of tens of thousands of clones in the sample, roughly 92% were seen once. The sequences come from bone marrow, collected around 720 days after intestinal transplantation. The origin of the receptors is a human patient who received an intestinal transplant, so some T cells may come from the graft donor. Each CDR3 is given with its conserved first and last residue. D genes are given only for firm matches. Size is stated for part of the rows, as once, few or many counts, or as a class when the clone is expanded.

size: .; V: TRBV6-4; D: .; J: TRBJ1-6; CDR3: CASSDSTGGNSPLHF; DNA: TGTGCCAGCAGTGACTCGACGGGAGGGAATTCACCCCTCCACTTT
size: .; V: TRBV2; D: .; J: TRBJ1-5; CDR3: CASMKTLMGNQPQHF; DNA: TGTGCCAGCATGAAGACACTTATGGGCAATCAGCCCCAGCATTTT
size: .; V: TRBV28; D: TRBD2; J: TRBJ2-5; CDR3: CASTTGREQYF; DNA: TGTGCCAGCACCACCGGGAGGGAGCAGTACTTC
size: .; V: TRBV7-3; D: .; J: TRBJ2-5; CDR3: CASSISQRETQYF; DNA: TGTGCCAGCAGCATATCACAACGGGAGACCCAGTACTTC
size: .; V: TRBV4-1; D: TRBD1; J: TRBJ1-4; CDR3: CASSHIQGGRATNEKLFF; DNA: TGCGCCAGCAGCCACATACAGGGGGGGCGGGCAACTAATGAAAAACTGTTTTTT
size: .; V: TRBV5-4; D: TRBD1; J: TRBJ1-2; CDR3: CASSGWTGGASNYGYTF; DNA: TGTGCCAGCAGCGGCTGGACAGGGGGCGCGAGTAACTATGGCTACACCTTC
size: .; V: TRBV2; D: .; J: TRBJ2-7; CDR3: CASNRGYEQYF; DNA: TGTGCCAGCAATAGGGGCTACGAGCAGTACTTC
size: .; V: TRBV4-1; D: .; J: TRBJ1-5; CDR3: CASSQQGNQPQHF; DNA: TGCGCCAGCAGCCAACAGGGAAATCAGCCCCAGCATTTT
size: .; V: TRBV6-5; D: .; J: TRBJ2-7; CDR3: CASGSEGYEQYF; DNA: TGTGCCAGCGGGTCTGAGGGATACGAGCAGTACTTC
size: .; V: TRBV29-1; D: .; J: TRBJ2-1; CDR3: CSVEDGMYNEQFF; DNA: TGCAGCGTGGAAGATGGCATGTACAATGAGCAGTTCTTC
size: .; V: TRBV29-1; D: .; J: TRBJ1-2; CDR3: CSVGARSPGLGDYGYTF; DNA: TGCAGCGTTGGAGCGCGATCCCCGGGTCTCGGTGACTATGGCTACACCTTC
size: .; V: TRBV6-6; D: .; J: TRBJ2-1; CDR3: CASSYARGSYNEQFF; DNA: TGTGCCAGCAGTTACGCCCGGGGGTCCTACAATGAGCAGTTCTTC
size: .; V: TRBV5-4; D: TRBD2; J: TRBJ2-2; CDR3: CASSLDAGGLNTGELFF; DNA: TGTGCCAGCAGCTTGGATGCGGGGGGCCTGAACACCGGGGAGCTGTTTTTT
size: .; V: TRBV10-2; D: .; J: TRBJ2-1; CDR3: CASSWRGVGNEQFF; DNA: TGCGCCAGCAGCTGGCGGGGCGTGGGAAATGAGCAGTTCTTC
size: .; V: TRBV7-9; D: TRBD2; J: TRBJ2-4; CDR3: CASSLWLAGGEGKNIQYF; DNA: TGTGCCAGCAGCTTGTGGCTAGCGGGAGGGGAAGGCAAAAACATTCAGTACTTC
size: .; V: TRBV6-5; D: TRBD2; J: TRBJ2-7; CDR3: CASSAGLAEIYEQYF; DNA: TGTGCCAGCAGTGCCGGACTAGCGGAGATCTACGAGCAGTACTTC
size: .; V: TRBV5-1; D: TRBD2; J: TRBJ2-1; CDR3: CASSLAGSTYNEQFF; DNA: TGCGCCAGCAGCTTAGCGGGGTCTACCTACAATGAGCAGTTCTTC
size: .; V: TRBV2; D: .; J: TRBJ1-5; CDR3: CASSRGGVDHRAQHF; DNA: TGTGCCAGCAGCAGAGGGGGGGTCGATCATAGAGCCCAGCATTTT
size: .; V: TRBV11-2; D: .; J: TRBJ2-5; CDR3: CASSLGETQYF; DNA: TGTGCCAGCAGCTTAGGCGAGACCCAGTACTTC
size: .; V: TRBV12-5; D: TRBD2; J: TRBJ2-7; CDR3: CASGLVRTSGEFSYEQYF; DNA: TGTGCTAGTGGTTTGGTAAGAACTAGCGGGGAATTCTCCTACGAGCAGTACTTC
size: .; V: TRBV7-6; D: TRBD2; J: TRBJ2-5; CDR3: CASSLGGSLIGETQYF; DNA: TGTGCCAGCAGCTTAGGCGGGAGTCTGATTGGAGAGACCCAGTACTTC
size: .; V: TRBV29-1; D: .; J: TRBJ2-7; CDR3: CSVDRGDLYEQYF; DNA: TGCAGCGTCGACAGAGGGGACCTCTACGAGCAGTACTTC
size: .; V: TRBV11-2; D: TRBD2; J: TRBJ2-2; CDR3: CASSLEMERGRTGELFF; DNA: TGTGCCAGCAGCTTAGAAATGGAGCGGGGGCGAACCGGGGAGCTGTTTTTT
size: .; V: TRBV11-1; D: .; J: TRBJ1-3; CDR3: CASSSPGRGNTIYF; DNA: TGTGCCAGCAGTTCACCTGGAAGAGGAAACACCATATATTTT
size: .; V: TRBV6-5; D: .; J: TRBJ1-1; CDR3: CASSTGFLNTEAFF; DNA: TGTGCCAGCAGTACAGGTTTTTTGAACACTGAAGCTTTCTTT
size: .; V: TRBV5-1; D: .; J: TRBJ1-1; CDR3: CASSSQEGMNTEAFF; DNA: TGCGCCAGCAGCAGCCAGGAGGGAATGAACACTGAAGCTTTCTTT
size: once; V: TRBV4-2; D: TRBD2; J: TRBJ2-7; CDR3: CASTQAAGGGYEQYF; DNA: TGTGCCAGCACCCAAGCGGCGGGAGGTGGCTACGAGCAGTACTTC
size: .; V: TRBV5-5; D: TRBD1; J: TRBJ2-2; CDR3: CASSMGQGLAGELFF; DNA: TGTGCCAGCAGCATGGGACAGGGGTTGGCCGGGGAGCTGTTTTTT
size: .; V: TRBV5-1; D: TRBD1; J: TRBJ2-7; CDR3: CASSPGQIQTYEQYF; DNA: TGCGCCAGCAGCCCGGGACAGATTCAAACCTACGAGCAGTACTTC
size: .; V: TRBV29-1; D: .; J: TRBJ2-1; CDR3: CSVWSPPDPYNEQFF; DNA: TGCAGCGTTTGGTCTCCCCCCGACCCCTACAATGAGCAGTTCTTC
size: .; V: TRBV6-1; D: .; J: TRBJ1-4; CDR3: CASSRGGPEKLFF; DNA: TGTGCCAGCAGTAGAGGTGGTCCGGAGAAACTGTTTTTT
size: once; V: TRBV7-2; D: .; J: TRBJ2-3; CDR3: CASSRDGGYTDTQYF; DNA: TGTGCCAGCAGCCGCGACGGGGGTTACACAGATACGCAGTATTTT
size: .; V: TRBV12-5; D: .; J: TRBJ2-3; CDR3: CASGPPTGGYTDTQYF; DNA: TGTGCTAGTGGTCCTCCCACTGGGGGGTACACAGATACGCAGTATTTT
size: .; V: TRBV7-9; D: .; J: TRBJ1-2; CDR3: CASSAGRVGNYGYTF; DNA: TGTGCCAGCAGCGCCGGGAGGGTGGGGAACTATGGCTACACCTTC
size: once; V: TRBV9; D: .; J: TRBJ2-3; CDR3: CASSAWGEAEGTQYF; DNA: TGTGCCAGCAGCGCATGGGGGGAAGCGGAGGGTACGCAGTATTTT
size: .; V: TRBV10-3; D: .; J: TRBJ1-3; CDR3: CAISERADPERNTIYF; DNA: TGTGCCATCAGTGAGCGGGCAGATCCCGAACGAAACACCATATATTTT
size: .; V: TRBV2; D: .; J: TRBJ2-7; CDR3: CASSGQTAYEQYF; DNA: TGTGCCAGCAGCGGTCAGACGGCCTACGAGCAGTACTTC
size: once; V: TRBV2; D: TRBD2; J: TRBJ2-3; CDR3: CASTGLAGVDTQYF; DNA: TGTGCCAGCACCGGACTAGCGGGAGTGGATACGCAGTATTTT
size: .; V: TRBV5-1; D: .; J: TRBJ2-7; CDR3: CASTDSPSYEQYF; DNA: TGCGCCAGCACAGACAGTCCCTCCTACGAGCAGTACTTC
size: .; V: TRBV4-1; D: .; J: TRBJ1-6; CDR3: CASSQEWNSYNSPLHF; DNA: TGCGCCAGCAGCCAAGAATGGAACTCCTATAATTCACCCCTCCACTTT
size: .; V: TRBV2; D: .; J: TRBJ1-2; CDR3: CASSWPDFYGYTF; DNA: TGTGCCAGCAGTTGGCCCGATTTCTATGGCTACACCTTC
size: once; V: TRBV10-2; D: .; J: TRBJ2-6; CDR3: CASLASGANVLTF; DNA: TGCGCCAGCCTCGCCTCTGGGGCCAACGTCCTGACTTTC
size: .; V: TRBV7-9; D: TRBD1; J: TRBJ2-7; CDR3: CASSLRGWGTAYEQYF; DNA: TGTGCCAGCAGCTTAAGGGGGTGGGGGACAGCCTACGAGCAGTACTTC